This TCR beta chain stems from a study of T cells in Graves' hyperthyroidism and ophthalmopathy. Using RNA transcripts as the source, TCR beta CDR3 regions were amplified. When the TCR CDR3 underwent first-round RT-PCR, the HTBI primer set was used. MiXCR was run by TCRdb on the multiplex PCR reads, yielding one entry per CDR3 protein. This table has nearly 600,000 distinct CDR3 sequences, over 12% appearing once. Unmatched junction bases numbered 7, after V lost 3 bases and J lost 6 bases. The CDR3 runs 16 residues. Germline CDR1 MNHEY, CDR2 SMNVEV (reference sequence). V and J are TRBV27 and TRBJ2-1, with 11 bases fitting TRBD2. The sample was blood. This TCR was sampled from a woman younger than 35 with Graves' ophthalmopathy. The CDR3 DNA follows: TGTGCCAGCAGTTTTAGCGGGAGGGCCTATGTCAATGAGCAGTTCTTC. Translation: CASSFSGRAYVNEQFF.